Shown below are 18 T cell receptor beta chains from a single sample sequenced in a study of blood T cell repertoires in COVID-19. Measured with immunoSEQ multiplex PCR; TCRdb has only the in-frame clones, and not every one. The sample carries approximately 140,000 clones, 75% to 90% recorded once. Sequenced input: PBMCs or T cells enriched from blood (not recorded which). These receptors all stem from a woman aged 40 to 49 who had been exposed to COVID-19.

With respect to this clone: One end of the junction does not line up with germline, which may come from a read error. V is TRBV19 and J is TRBJ2-1; 7 nucleotides agree with TRBD1. Per the germline V gene, CDR1 is LNHDA and CDR2 is SQIVND (reference sequence). CDR3 length: 12 residues. This CDR3 reads CASRFSEDRLLF. The CDR3 DNA is TGTGCCAGTAGATTCAGCGAGGACAGGTTGCTCTTC.

J is TRBJ1-2 and V is TRBV5-6; possible D gene TRBD1, 5 bases. V was shortened by 0 bases and J by 5 bases, with 17 bases between the two germline ends. The germline CDR1 and CDR2 sequences are SGHDT and YYEEEE. The CDR3 loop spans 16 amino acids. The CDR3 nucleotides are TGTGCCAGCAGCTTGGATCGCGGCCAAGGGGAATATGGCTACACCTTC. As protein: CASSLDRGQGEYGYTF. The entire variable domain, with the rest obtained from reference TRBV5-6 and TRBJ1-2, is as follows: DAGVTQSPTHLIKTRGQQVTLRCSPKSGHDTVSWYQQALGQGPQFIFQYYEEEERQRGNFPDRFSGHQFPNYSSELNVNALLLGDSALYLCASSLDRGQGEYGYTFGSGTRLTVV.

The chain is built from TRBV5-8 and TRBJ1-3, with D perhaps matching TRBD1 (5 bases). Between the trimmed V and J ends, which lost 0 bases and 0 bases, there was a span of 13 bases. CDR3 length: 17 residues. The germline CDR1 and CDR2 sequences are SGHTS and YDEGEE. The CDR3 reads CASSLVRGSSSGNTIYF. The CDR3 DNA follows: TGTGCCAGCAGCTTGGTAAGGGGATCGAGCTCTGGAAACACCATATATTTT.

The genes are TRBV4-3 and TRBJ2-7, with D unresolved. The germline V gene encodes CDR1 LGHNA and CDR2 YSLEER. This CDR3 has 14 residues. Between the trimmed V and J ends, which lost 0 bases and 0 bases, there was a span of 6 bases. The CDR3: CASSQDRGSYEQYF. CDR3 bases: TGCGCCAGCAGCCAAGATCGAGGCTCCTACGAGCAGTACTTC.

The chain uses TRBV2 and TRBJ1-1; 10 nucleotides match TRBD1. V was clipped by 7 bases and J by 1 base; unmatched bases: 9. Per the germline V gene, CDR1 is SNHLY and CDR2 is FYNNEI. This CDR3 has 16 amino acids. CDR3 coding DNA: TGTGCCAGCAACCCGGGGGGGACAGGGGCGAACACTGAAGCTTTCTTT. Translating it yields CASNPGGTGANTEAFF.

This clone has only a few counts. The CDR3, as DNA: TGTGCCAGCAGTCCAACAGGGCGCAATCAGCCCCAGCATTTT. Translating it yields CASSPTGRNQPQHF. The chain joins TRBV7-2 to TRBJ1-5, with D tentatively TRBD1 (6 bases). The germline V gene has CDR1 SGHTA and CDR2 FQGNSA. V was cut by 6 bases and J by 2 bases, with 11 bases left in between. The length of the CDR3 is 14 residues.

The rearrangement joins TRBV19 to TRBJ2-2; tentatively, D is TRBD1 (5 bases). With 3 bases removed from V and 6 bases from J, the gap between germline ends came to 11 bases. The CDR3 runs 14 residues. Germline lookup yields CDR1 LNHDA and CDR2 SQIVND (reference sequence). The CDR3 sequence is CASSMGRVSGELFF. CDR3 coding DNA: TGTGCCAGTAGTATGGGCAGGGTATCCGGGGAGCTGTTTTTT.

The DNA of the CDR3 is TGTGCCAGTGGGGTGGGGGCACAGCCCCAGCATTTT. Translation: CASGVGAQPQHF. The chain carries TRBV19 and TRBJ1-5, with a possible D match to TRBD1 (6 bases). This CDR3 is built from 12 residues. CDR1 LNHDA and CDR2 SQIVND come from the germline V gene (reference sequence). V was cut by 8 bases and J by 7 bases, with 12 bases left in between.

The chain links TRBV5-1 to TRBJ2-1; D is unresolved. This CDR3 has 12 amino acids. The V and J ends lost 2 bases and 5 bases respectively, with 5 bases between them. Germline CDR1 is SGHRS and CDR2 is YFSETQ. CDR3 region: CASSLPDNEQFF. CDR3 nucleotides: TGCGCCAGCAGCTTACCGGACAATGAGCAGTTCTTC.

This clone was observed once. This chain uses TRBV5-1 with TRBJ2-5; 7 bases match TRBD2. Germline assignment: CDR1 SGHRS and CDR2 YFSETQ. The J segment lost 6 bases and the V segment lost 4 bases, leaving 12 bases of the junction unmatched. The CDR3 is 15 residues long. The CDR3 here is CASSTSGMGGQTQYF. CDR3 DNA sequence: TGCGCCAGCAGCACCAGCGGGATGGGGGGTCAGACCCAGTACTTC. Variable domain in full (rest from reference TRBV5-1 and TRBJ2-5): KAGVTQTPRYLIKTRGQQVTLSCSPISGHRSVSWYQQTPGQGLQFLFEYFSETQRNKGNFPGRFSGRQFSNSRSEMNVSTLELGDSALYLCASSTSGMGGQTQYFGPGTRLLVL.

CDR3 in DNA: TGTGCCATCAGTGAGACAGGGGGCTCTGGAAACACCATATATTTT. Protein sequence: CAISETGGSGNTIYF. The chain carries TRBV10-3 and TRBJ1-3, with 8 bases aligning to TRBD1. The CDR3 extends over 15 amino acids. Germline CDR1 is ENHRY and CDR2 is SYGVKD. The V and J ends lost 2 bases and 0 bases, in that order; junction bases with no gene match: 0.

The gene calls are TRBV19 and TRBJ2-2; TRBD1 agrees at 8 bases. Germline V gives CDR1 LNHDA, CDR2 SQIVND (reference sequence). The CDR3 extends over 15 amino acids. Germline trimming cut 5 bases from V and 7 bases from J; bases unmatched to any gene: 9. The CDR3 region is CASSPPGRGLGELFF. The CDR3 coding sequence is TGTGCCAGTAGTCCCCCAGGCAGGGGGCTCGGGGAGCTGTTTTTT.

This clone was observed a handful of times. The chain is built from TRBV5-1 and TRBJ2-2; D may be TRBD1 (5 bases). V was trimmed by 0 bases and J by 6 bases, leaving 15 bases between them. The CDR3 totals 16 residues. Germline V CDR1 and CDR2: SGHRS, YFSETQ. The CDR3 coding sequence is TGCGCCAGCAGCTTGGCCGGATCAGGGTATCCCGGGGAGCTGTTTTTT. It specifies CASSLAGSGYPGELFF. The full variable domain, with the rest looked up from reference TRBV5-1 and TRBJ2-2, is KAGVTQTPRYLIKTRGQQVTLSCSPISGHRSVSWYQQTPGQGLQFLFEYFSETQRNKGNFPGRFSGRQFSNSRSEMNVSTLELGDSALYLCASSLAGSGYPGELFFGEGSRLTVL.

The chain carries TRBV27 and TRBJ2-3, with 8 bases aligning to TRBD1. The germline gives CDR1 MNHEY, CDR2 SMNVEV (reference sequence). The V gene end was trimmed by 3 bases and the J gene end by 1 base; junction bases not matched to a gene: 6. The CDR3 is made up of 16 amino acids. The chain's CDR3 is CASSFLTTGGTDTQYF. CDR3 nucleotides: TGTGCCAGCAGTTTCCTAACGACAGGGGGCACAGATACGCAGTATTTT.

The chain joins TRBV4-1 to TRBJ2-3; a weak D match, TRBD2 (6 bases). The germline V gene has CDR1 MGHRA and CDR2 YSYEKL. The CDR3 extends over 17 amino acids. V was trimmed by 1 base and J by 1 base, leaving 15 bases between them. The CDR3 spells CASSQGVTGAGTDTQYF. In DNA, the CDR3 is TGCGCCAGCAGCCAAGGGGTTACGGGAGCGGGCACAGATACGCAGTATTTT.

The chain combines TRBV27 with TRBJ1-5; tentative D call: TRBD1 (6 bases). Germline V lookup: CDR1 MNHEY, CDR2 SMNVEV (reference sequence). This CDR3 spans 15 amino acids. Trimming stripped 6 bases from V and 0 bases from J, with 12 bases between. CDR3 in amino acids: CASSDRKYSNQPQHF. DNA for the CDR3: TGTGCCAGCAGCGACAGGAAGTATAGCAATCAGCCCCAGCATTTT.

The CDR3 coding sequence is TGTGCCAGCAGTCCTAGCGGGGCACTCACAGATACGCAGTATTTT. Its protein is CASSPSGALTDTQYF. The chain employs TRBV6-5 and TRBJ2-3; 9 bases map to TRBD2. The CDR3 has 15 amino acids. Germline V gene lookup returns CDR1 MNHEY and CDR2 SVGAGI. The J segment lost 2 bases and the V segment lost 5 bases, leaving 5 bases of the junction unmatched.

V gene TRBV6-5 combines with J gene TRBJ1-2; the match to TRBD1 covers 9 bases. Germline V gene sequence: CDR1 MNHEY, CDR2 SVGAGI. With V trimmed by 8 bases and J by 8 bases, 6 bases remained unmatched. The length of the CDR3 is 12 residues. The DNA of the CDR3 is TGTGCCAGCGGCCGGGACAGGGCAGGCTACACCTTC. Its translation: CASGRDRAGYTF.